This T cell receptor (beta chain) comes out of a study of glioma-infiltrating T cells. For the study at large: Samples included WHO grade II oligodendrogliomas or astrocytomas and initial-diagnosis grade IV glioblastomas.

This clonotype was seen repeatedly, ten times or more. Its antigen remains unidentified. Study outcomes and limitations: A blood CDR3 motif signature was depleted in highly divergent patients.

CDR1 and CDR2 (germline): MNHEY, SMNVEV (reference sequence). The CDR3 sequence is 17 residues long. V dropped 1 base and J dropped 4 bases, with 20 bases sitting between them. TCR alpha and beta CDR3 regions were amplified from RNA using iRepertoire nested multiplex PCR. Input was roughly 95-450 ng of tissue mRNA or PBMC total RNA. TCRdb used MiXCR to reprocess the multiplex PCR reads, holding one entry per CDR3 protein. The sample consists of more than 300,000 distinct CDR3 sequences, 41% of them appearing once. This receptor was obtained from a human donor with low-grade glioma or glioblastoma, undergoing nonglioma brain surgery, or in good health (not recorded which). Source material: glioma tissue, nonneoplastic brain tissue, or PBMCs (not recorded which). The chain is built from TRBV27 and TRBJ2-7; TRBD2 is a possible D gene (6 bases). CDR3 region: CASSLFRGPRTIYEQYF. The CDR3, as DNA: TGTGCCAGCAGTTTATTTCGGGGACCAAGGACTATATACGAGCAGTACTTC.